The 19 T cell receptor beta chains reported below all come from one sample, sequenced in a study of Graves' ophthalmopathy and Graves' hyperthyroidism. The authors amplified TCR beta CDR3 regions from RNA transcripts. First-round RT-PCR with HTBI primers preceded a second-round multiplex PCR. TCRdb re-analysed the multiplex PCR reads in MiXCR, keeping a single row per CDR3 protein. In the table there are approximately 480,000 distinct CDR3 sequences, 13% to 15% of which are singletons. The sample comprised blood. These receptors all come from a woman younger than 45 with Graves' ophthalmopathy.

There are many counts of this clonotype. The chain couples TRBV30 to TRBJ2-7; perhaps TRBD2 as D (6 bases). This CDR3 has 12 residues. Trimming removed 8 bases at V and 3 bases at J, with 14 bases between. Germline CDR1 GTSNPN, CDR2 SVGIG (reference sequence). Written as DNA, the CDR3 is TGTGCCGGCCGGGACTTCCACTACGAGCAGTACTTC. It encodes CAGRDFHYEQYF.

The rearrangement joins TRBV7-8 to TRBJ2-2; either TRBD1 or TRBD2 may supply D (6 bases each). Per the germline V gene, CDR1 is SGHVS and CDR2 is FQNEAQ. This CDR3 region has 16 residues. Trimming pared 5 bases from V and 7 bases from J, leaving 20 bases between. In DNA, the CDR3 is TGTGCCAGCAGCCCCCGGAGGCCGGGGGCGGGCGGGGAGCTGTTTTTT. Translated: CASSPRRPGAGGELFF.

This clonotype was observed at least ten times. The chain carries TRBV6-1 and TRBJ1-6, with 9 bases aligning to TRBD1. V shed 7 bases, J shed 8 bases, and the junction held 6 bases outside the gene matches. Germline V gives CDR1 MNHNS, CDR2 SASEGT. The CDR3 runs to 14 residues. This CDR3 reads CASNPGTGYSPLHF. DNA of the CDR3: TGTGCCAGCAACCCCGGGACAGGGTATTCACCCCTCCACTTT.

In its sample, this clonotype was seen many times. The J gene is TRBJ1-1, the V gene TRBV6-2 or TRBV6-3, with a tentative D call TRBD1 (6 bases). Germline CDR1 reads MNHEY; CDR2 reads SVGEGT. Trimming left V 0 bases short and J 12 bases short, with 14 bases between. The length of the CDR3 is 13 residues. The CDR3: CASSYSDTGNPFF. The CDR3, as DNA: TGTGCCAGCAGTTACTCGGATACAGGGAATCCTTTCTTT.

This clonotype was counted many times. The CDR3 here is CASSLSRGRARNEQYF. CDR3 bases: TGTGCCAGCAGTTTATCGCGCGGGAGGGCTCGGAACGAGCAGTACTTC. V usage is TRBV27 and J usage is TRBJ2-7; 9 nucleotides match TRBD2. Germline CDR1 and CDR2: MNHEY and SMNVEV (reference sequence). With V trimmed by 0 bases and J by 5 bases, 8 bases remained unmatched. The CDR3 extends over 16 amino acids.

Ten or more counts support this clonotype. V gene TRBV28 combines with J gene TRBJ1-2, with 8 nucleotides matching TRBD1. V was pared by 8 bases and J by 0 bases, with 8 bases of the junction left unmatched. This CDR3 contains 15 residues. Germline CDR1 and CDR2: MDHEN and SYDVKM. CDR3 residues: CASVRTGITNYGYTF. The DNA for the CDR3 is TGTGCCAGCGTTCGGACAGGGATAACTAACTATGGCTACACCTTC.

Of note for this clonotype: A read error is possible here, since a much larger clone lies one base away. The CDR3 region has the DNA TGTGCCAGCAGTGAACCAGGACTCCAGGGACGCCCCGGCCACACCTTC. Encoded protein: CASSEPGLQGRPGHTF. The chain combines TRBV6-1 with TRBJ1-2; D might be TRBD1 (5 bases). Trimming stripped 2 bases from V and 12 bases from J, with 25 bases between. Germline V CDR1 and CDR2: MNHNS, SASEGT. CDR3 length equals 16 residues.

This clonotype was observed many times. The gene calls are TRBV6-1 and TRBJ1-1; tentatively, D is TRBD1 (6 bases). The V end was cut by 7 bases, the J end by 4 bases, with 16 bases between. Germline V gene data show CDR1 as MNHNS and CDR2 as SASEGT. This CDR3 region has 14 residues. This CDR3 reads CASTRPGAGTEAFF. CDR3 nucleotides: TGTGCCAGCACCCGCCCAGGGGCAGGCACTGAAGCTTTCTTT.

This sequence joins TRBV20-1 and TRBJ2-7; TRBD2 matches 11 bases. V was pared by 0 bases and J by 5 bases, with 6 bases of the junction left unmatched. The CDR3 extends over 15 amino acids. Germline assignment: CDR1 DFQATT and CDR2 SNEGSKA (reference sequence). The CDR3 nucleotides read TGCAGTGCTAGAGATTTAGCGGGAGGGCCCCACGAGCAGTACTTC. Protein: CSARDLAGGPHEQYF.

This clonotype showed up many times. The chain recombines TRBV12-3 or TRBV12-4 with TRBJ1-2, with TRBD1 matching 10 bases. V shed 2 bases, J shed 14 bases, and the junction held 8 bases outside the gene matches. This CDR3 has 13 amino acids. The CDR3 nucleotides read TGTGCCAGCAGTTTAATAAAGGGACAGGGGCATACCTTC. Translating gives CASSLIKGQGHTF.

There are many counts of this clonotype. The CDR3 nucleotides are TGTGCCAGCAGTTACCGTTTGGGCAATCAGCCCCAGCATTTT. It is translated as CASSYRLGNQPQHF. This chain links TRBV6-5 with TRBJ1-5; D is unresolved. V was trimmed by 2 bases and J by 2 bases, leaving 7 bases between them. This CDR3 contains 14 residues. Per the germline V gene, CDR1 is MNHEY and CDR2 is SVGAGI.

This clonotype was seen ten or more times. The gene calls are TRBV12-3 or TRBV12-4 and TRBJ2-2; possible D gene TRBD1, 6 bases. The CDR3 runs to 16 residues. The V and J ends lost 7 bases and 0 bases respectively, with 15 bases between them. The DNA for the CDR3 is TGTGCCAGCACTTTCAGGGGCATGCCGAACACCGGGGAGCTGTTTTTT. Its protein product is CASTFRGMPNTGELFF.

This sequence joins TRBV6-1 and TRBJ1-6, with D possibly TRBD1 on 5 matching bases. The ends were cut back, 8 bases at V and 8 bases at J, with 19 bases in the middle. Germline lookup yields CDR1 MNHNS and CDR2 SASEGT. This CDR3 region has 15 residues. The CDR3 bases are TGTGCCAGCGAGCTGACCGGGACTGCCGATTCACCCCTCCACTTT. This gives the protein CASELTGTADSPLHF.

This clonotype was observed many times. V gene TRBV28 combines with J gene TRBJ2-5; D may be TRBD2 (5 bases). CDR1 and CDR2 from the germline V gene are MDHEN and SYDVKM. V shed 6 bases and J shed 6 bases, with 26 bases lying between them. This CDR3 has 17 amino acids. This CDR3 is CASRSSGVTGVGKTQYF. Here the CDR3 DNA reads TGTGCCAGCAGGTCGTCGGGTGTGACTGGGGTCGGGAAGACCCAGTACTTC. The whole variable domain, filled in from reference TRBV28 and TRBJ2-5, reads DVKVTQSSRYLVKRTGEKVFLECVQDMDHENMFWYRQDPGLGLRLIYFSYDVKMKEKGDIPEGYSVSREKKERFSLILESASTNQTSMYLCASRSSGVTGVGKTQYFGPGTRLLVL.

Remarks on this clonotype: One base away lies a much larger clone, so this may be a sequencing read error. The genes are TRBV19 and TRBJ1-5; 8 nucleotides align to TRBD1. The CDR3 loop spans 15 amino acids. Per the germline V gene, CDR1 is LNHDA and CDR2 is SQIVND (reference sequence). CDR3 sequence: CASRIRTGINQPQHF. CDR3 bases: TGTGCCAGTCGTATAAGGACAGGGATCAATCAGCCCCAGCATTTT.

This clonotype has at least ten counts. V gene TRBV30 combines with J gene TRBJ2-5, with a tentative D call TRBD1 (6 bases). V was trimmed by 8 bases and J by 4 bases, leaving 11 bases between them. The CDR3 extends over 11 amino acids. Germline CDR1 and CDR2: GTSNPN and SVGIG (reference sequence). CDR3 sequence (DNA): TGTGCCGGGGGCCCGGCAGAGACCCAGTACTTC. Encoded protein: CAGGPAETQYF.

In this sample, this clonotype turned up many times. The rearrangement joins TRBV12-3 or TRBV12-4 to TRBJ2-5, with a tentative D call TRBD2 (5 bases). Trimming removed 6 bases at V and 4 bases at J, with 21 bases between. The CDR3 totals 16 residues. This chain's CDR3 is CASRGEPGPAGETQYF. For the CDR3, the DNA is TGTGCCAGCAGGGGAGAACCCGGGCCTGCGGGAGAGACCCAGTACTTC.

This clonotype came up many times. V usage is TRBV2 and J usage is TRBJ2-7; no firm D call. This CDR3 is 11 amino acids long. Per the germline V gene, CDR1 is SNHLY and CDR2 is FYNNEI. The V end was cut by 7 bases, the J end by 6 bases, with 10 bases between. This CDR3 is CASTYASEQYF. The CDR3 region has the DNA TGTGCCAGCACCTACGCCAGCGAGCAGTACTTC.

The table lists this clonotype with many counts. The V and J genes are TRBV5-1 and TRBJ2-2; D is unresolved. The CDR3 is 14 residues long. V lost 5 bases and J lost 5, with 13 bases in between. Germline V gene sequence: CDR1 SGHRS, CDR2 YFSETQ. This chain's CDR3 is CASSWTPDTGELFF. For the CDR3, the DNA is TGCGCCAGCAGTTGGACCCCTGATACCGGGGAGCTGTTTTTT.